The 27 T cell receptor beta chains given below trace back to one sample, sequenced in a study of blood T cell repertoires in COVID-19. The table came from immunoSEQ multiplex PCR; TCRdb's copy has only in-frame clones and leaves some out. This table holds around 140,000 clones, 80% to 90% found once. The sequenced material came from peripheral blood. These receptors originate from a woman aged 45-65 years with acute or convalescent COVID-19.

The chain uses TRBV7-3 and TRBJ1-2; D gene uncertain. Per the germline V gene, CDR1 is SGHTA and CDR2 is FQGTGA. This CDR3 comprises 15 residues. The V gene lost 4 bases and the J gene lost 3 bases, with 15 bases spanning the gap. The CDR3 loop reads CASSSDSQLDYGYTF. The CDR3 nucleotides are TGTGCCAGCAGCTCGGACTCACAACTGGACTATGGCTACACCTTC.

The V gene is TRBV5-6, the J gene TRBJ1-4; 8 bases are a match to TRBD1. The CDR3 consists of 15 residues. The germline CDR1 and CDR2 sequences are SGHDT and YYEEEE. The V segment lost 4 bases and the J segment 5 bases; nucleotides outside the gene matches: 7. CDR3 coding DNA: TGTGCCAGCAGCACGCGGACAGGGCTGAATGAAAAACTGTTTTTT. Translating it yields CASSTRTGLNEKLFF. Full variable domain (remainder filled in from reference TRBV5-6 and TRBJ1-4): DAGVTQSPTHLIKTRGQQVTLRCSPKSGHDTVSWYQQALGQGPQFIFQYYEEEERQRGNFPDRFSGHQFPNYSSELNVNALLLGDSALYLCASSTRTGLNEKLFFGSGTQLSVL.

The CDR3 here is CASSLVASGTSYNEQFF. The CDR3 bases are TGTGCCAGCAGCTTAGTGGCTAGCGGCACATCCTACAATGAGCAGTTCTTC. This chain connects TRBV7-2 to TRBJ2-1; 7 bases are shared with TRBD2. J was trimmed by 1 base and V by 1 base; bases with no gene match: 7. CDR1 is SGHTA and CDR2 is FQGNSA in the germline V gene. The length of the CDR3 is 17 residues.

There are a few counts of this clone. The J gene is TRBJ1-4, the V gene TRBV4-2; no firm D call. The germline CDR1 and CDR2 sequences are LGHNA and YNFKEQ. V was shortened by 5 bases and J by 6 bases, with 13 bases between the two germline ends. The CDR3 sequence is 14 residues long. The chain's CDR3 is CASSAEASDEKLFF. The CDR3 DNA follows: TGTGCCAGCAGCGCGGAGGCGTCCGATGAAAAACTGTTTTTT.

The chain has TRBV9 and TRBJ2-7, with 8 bases identical to TRBD1. The CDR3 has 15 amino acids. Germline CDR1 is SGDLS and CDR2 is YYNGEE. V shed 0 bases and J 3 bases; nucleotides not matched to a gene: 5. CDR3 in amino acids: CASSVGGTGLYEQYF. CDR3 coding DNA: TGTGCCAGCAGCGTAGGCGGGACAGGTCTCTACGAGCAGTACTTC.

V gene TRBV6-6 combines with J gene TRBJ1-5, with 8 bases matching TRBD1. Germline CDR1 is MNHNY and CDR2 is SVGAGI (reference sequence). V dropped 6 bases and J dropped 5; count of bases not matched to a gene: 9. The CDR3 spans 15 residues. CDR3 loop: CASSQGQELYQPQHF. The CDR3 nucleotides read TGTGCCAGCAGCCAGGGACAGGAATTATATCAGCCCCAGCATTTT.

On this clone: Additional DNA sequences in this sample encode the identical CDR3. The gene calls are TRBV9 and TRBJ1-5, with a possible D match to TRBD1 (6 bases). Trimming took 2 bases from V and 7 from J, leaving 10 bases between them. The germline V gene encodes CDR1 SGDLS and CDR2 YYNGEE. The CDR3 is 13 residues long. CDR3 residues: CASSVAGEQPQHF. CDR3 DNA: TGTGCCAGCAGCGTCGCAGGGGAGCAGCCCCAGCATTTT.

The J gene is TRBJ2-5, the V gene TRBV7-2; tentative D call: TRBD1 (7 bases). The CDR3 is made up of 17 amino acids. CDR1 and CDR2 (germline): SGHTA, FQGNSA. Trimming left V 0 bases short and J 5 bases short, with 19 bases between. CDR3 coding DNA: TGTGCCAGCAGCTTAGCTGGGACAGCCGGGGGTTGGGAGACCCAGTACTTC. Its protein product is CASSLAGTAGGWETQYF.

The chain is built from TRBV5-4 and TRBJ2-7; 14 positions agree with TRBD2. The V gene end was trimmed by 4 bases and the J gene end by 4 bases; junction bases not matched to a gene: 4. CDR3 length equals 15 residues. Germline V gene sequence: CDR1 SGHNT, CDR2 YYREEE (reference sequence). In DNA, the CDR3 is TGTGCCAGCAGCGCGGGACTAGCGGGAGAATACGAGCAGTACTTC. It encodes CASSAGLAGEYEQYF.

J is TRBJ1-2 and V is TRBV4-2; 8 bases match TRBD1. CDR1 and CDR2 (germline): LGHNA, YNFKEQ. There are 17 residues in the CDR3. The V gene end was trimmed by 0 bases and the J gene end by 0 bases; junction bases not matched to a gene: 6. The CDR3: CASSQELSGGPNYGYTF. The CDR3 DNA is TGTGCCAGCAGCCAAGAGCTCTCAGGGGGCCCTAACTATGGCTACACCTTC.

This chain links TRBV7-3 with TRBJ2-2, with 7 nucleotides matching TRBD1. Losses at the gene ends were 8 bases for V and 4 bases for J; bases not matched to a gene: 10. Germline CDR1 reads SGHTA; CDR2 reads FQGTGA. The CDR3 runs 15 residues. This chain's CDR3 is CASALRQGGTGELFF. DNA of the CDR3: TGTGCCAGCGCTCTTAGACAGGGCGGCACCGGGGAGCTGTTTTTT. The complete variable domain, with remaining parts taken from reference TRBV7-3 and TRBJ2-2, reads GAGVSQTPSNKVTEKGKYVELRCDPISGHTALYWYRQSLGQGPEFLIYFQGTGAADDSGLPNDRFFAVRPEGSVSTLKIQRTERGDSAVYLCASALRQGGTGELFFGEGSRLTVL.

This chain joins TRBV5-1 and TRBJ2-5, with D possibly TRBD2 on 6 matching bases. The CDR3 is 15 residues long. V lost 2 bases, J lost 5 bases, and 16 bases lay in between. Germline V gives CDR1 SGHRS, CDR2 YFSETQ. The CDR3 here is CASSFGSGVGETQYF. CDR3 nucleotides: TGCGCCAGCAGCTTTGGTTCGGGGGTTGGGGAGACCCAGTACTTC.

The V call is TRBV5-1, the J call TRBJ2-3; TRBD1 matches at 10 bases. In germline, CDR1 is SGHRS, CDR2 YFSETQ. The CDR3 contains 15 residues. V gave up 2 bases and J gave up 4 bases; unmatched junction bases: 4. The CDR3 DNA reads TGCGCCAGCAGCTTCGGGGGACAGGGGTCAGATACGCAGTATTTT. It encodes CASSFGGQGSDTQYF.

The CDR3 DNA is TGTGCCAGCTCCCCCAGGGGGAGTTCACCCCTCCACTTT. This codes for CASSPRGSSPLHF. The chain has TRBV7-9 and TRBJ1-6; TRBD1 matches 7 bases. The CDR3 has 13 amino acids. V shed 8 bases, J shed 9 bases, and the junction held 7 bases outside the gene matches. Germline V CDR1 and CDR2: SEHNR, FQNEAQ (reference sequence).

The genes are TRBV6-5 and TRBJ1-1, with D tentatively TRBD1 (5 bases). V lost 1 base to trimming and J lost 5 bases, with 14 bases between them. Germline loops: CDR1 MNHEY, CDR2 SVGAGI. The CDR3 consists of 15 residues. The CDR3 region has the DNA TGTGCCAGCAGTTACTTAGGTGGGGGGTGGACTGAAGCTTTCTTT. Its translation is CASSYLGGGWTEAFF.

This clone was recorded once. The V and J genes are TRBV19 and TRBJ1-5; TRBD1 might be the D (5 bases). CDR3 size: 13 residues. Germline V gives CDR1 LNHDA, CDR2 SQIVND (reference sequence). Trimming cost V 7 bases and J 16 bases, with 23 bases left between them. CDR3 residues: CASKSLGGRNHHF. For the CDR3, the DNA is TGTGCCAGTAAGTCCCTTGGGGGGAGAAACCATCATTTT. The variable domain in full, with the rest retrieved from reference TRBV19 and TRBJ1-5, is DGGITQSPKYLFRKEGQNVTLSCEQNLNHDAMYWYRQDPGQGLRLIYYSQIVNDFQKGDIAEGYSVSREKKESFPLTVTSAQKNPTAFYLCASKSLGGRNHHFGDGTRLSIL.

This clone was picked up a small number of times. The V gene is TRBV18, the J gene TRBJ1-1, with D perhaps TRBD1 (5 bases). CDR1 and CDR2 from the germline V gene are KGHSH and LQKENI. This CDR3 is 15 amino acids long. Trimming took 0 bases from V and 5 from J, leaving 13 bases between them. CDR3 in DNA: TGTGCCAGCTCACCACCGCCAGGGTGGGATACTGAAGCTTTCTTT. Amino acid sequence: CASSPPPGWDTEAFF. Full variable domain (rest looked up from reference TRBV18 and TRBJ1-1): NAGVMQNPRHLVRRRGQEARLRCSPMKGHSHVYWYRQLPEEGLKFMVYLQKENIIDESGMPKERFSAEFPKEGPSILRIQQVVRGDSAAYFCASSPPPGWDTEAFFGQGTRLTVV.

The chain joins TRBV12-3 or TRBV12-4 to TRBJ1-1; 9 bases align to TRBD1. V shed 4 bases, J shed 11 bases, and the junction held 8 bases outside the gene matches. This CDR3 is built from 13 residues. As DNA, the CDR3 is TGTGCCAGCAGTTGGGACAGGGCAGAGTCGGCTTTCTTT. Its protein is CASSWDRAESAFF.

This chain uses TRBV2 with TRBJ1-6; the D is unclear. The CDR3 length is 17 residues. Trimming pared 6 bases from V and 0 bases from J, leaving 15 bases between. Germline V gene sequence: CDR1 SNHLY, CDR2 FYNNEI. CDR3 coding DNA: TGTGCCAGCAGCCTCGACGGTAGGAGCTCCTATAATTCACCCCTCCACTTT. Protein: CASSLDGRSSYNSPLHF. The variable domain in full, with the rest retrieved from reference TRBV2 and TRBJ1-6, is EPEVTQTPSHQVTQMGQEVILRCVPISNHLYFYWYRQILGQKVEFLVSFYNNEISEKSEIFDDQFSVERPDGSNFTLKIRSTKLEDSAMYFCASSLDGRSSYNSPLHFGNGTRLTVT.

As regards this clone: Other DNA sequences in the same sample also yield this CDR3. This chain connects TRBV5-1 to TRBJ2-2, with D possibly matching TRBD2 (6 bases). The CDR3 is 13 amino acids. Trimming stripped 4 bases from V and 6 bases from J, with 10 bases between. Looked up from germline, CDR1 is SGHRS and CDR2 is YFSETQ. The DNA of the CDR3 is TGCGCCAGCAGCCCCCCGGGGGCCGGGGAGCTGTTTTTT. This codes for CASSPPGAGELFF.

The genes are TRBV6-5 and TRBJ1-2; 8 positions match TRBD1. Germline V gives CDR1 MNHEY, CDR2 SVGAGI. The CDR3 is 14 residues long. Trimming took 7 bases from V and 4 from J; bases not matched to a gene: 8. CDR3 region: CASTVLGTGYGYTF. In DNA form, the CDR3 reads TGTGCCAGCACCGTGTTAGGGACAGGCTATGGCTACACCTTC.

A single count supports this clone. This chain links TRBV2 with TRBJ1-5; TRBD1 matches at 7 bases. The germline CDR1 and CDR2 sequences are SNHLY and FYNNEI. The CDR3 covers 15 residues. J was trimmed by 0 bases and V by 6 bases; bases with no gene match: 5. The CDR3 bases are TGTGCCAGCAGCCGACAGGGCCCTAGCAATCAGCCCCAGCATTTT. Protein product: CASSRQGPSNQPQHF.

V usage is TRBV19 and J usage is TRBJ1-2, with D possibly being TRBD1 (5 bases). There are 17 residues in the CDR3. V lost 2 bases, J lost 8 bases, and 24 bases lay in between. CDR1 and CDR2 from the germline V gene are LNHDA and SQIVND (reference sequence). CDR3 residues: CASSISTRAFGGGGYTF. In DNA form, the CDR3 reads TGTGCCAGTAGTATATCGACGAGAGCCTTTGGGGGAGGAGGCTACACCTTC.

This clone turned up a few times. The chain has TRBV7-8 and TRBJ1-4; D remains ambiguous. V lost 0 bases to trimming and J lost 0 bases, with 14 bases between them. This CDR3 contains 18 residues. Germline V gene lookup returns CDR1 SGHVS and CDR2 FQNEAQ. CDR3 in amino acids: CASSLAFGGGATNEKLFF. CDR3 in DNA: TGTGCCAGCAGCTTAGCTTTCGGCGGCGGTGCAACTAATGAAAAACTGTTTTTT.

The V gene is TRBV19, the J gene TRBJ1-1; D possibly corresponds to TRBD1 (5 bases). Trimming removed 11 bases at V and 3 bases at J, with 16 bases between. This CDR3 comprises 13 residues. Germline loops: CDR1 LNHDA, CDR2 SQIVND (reference sequence). CDR3 bases: TGTGCCTCAAGCATCGGGGGACACACTGAAGCTTTCTTT. Translated, it gives CASSIGGHTEAFF. Supplemented by reference TRBV19 and TRBJ1-1, the full variable domain reads DGGITQSPKYLFRKEGQNVTLSCEQNLNHDAMYWYRQDPGQGLRLIYYSQIVNDFQKGDIAEGYSVSREKKESFPLTVTSAQKNPTAFYLCASSIGGHTEAFFGQGTRLTVV.

V and J are TRBV6-2 or TRBV6-3 and TRBJ2-5; D might be TRBD2 (5 bases). Trimming removed 2 bases at V and 5 bases at J, with 18 bases between. The CDR3 is made up of 16 amino acids. In germline, CDR1 is MNHEY, CDR2 SVGEGT. DNA of the CDR3: TGTGCCAGCAGTTACGGAGGCGCCCGATATGGGGAGACCCAGTACTTC. This sequence encodes CASSYGGARYGETQYF.

The chain links TRBV7-2 to TRBJ2-5, with TRBD2 as a possible D gene (7 bases). V gave up 7 bases and J gave up 4 bases, with 19 bases separating them. From germline, CDR1 is SGHTA and CDR2 FQGNSA. The CDR3 is 15 amino acids. The CDR3 is CASKMGGGSGETQYF. In DNA, the CDR3 is TGTGCCAGCAAAATGGGGGGCGGGAGCGGAGAGACCCAGTACTTC.